These 8 T cell receptor beta chains were sequenced from one sample in a study of cytotoxic CD8 clonotypes in ibrutinib-treated CLL (dated by TCRdb to the early 2020s). Libraries were made using the immunoSEQ multiplex PCR assay. TCRdb obtained this table from immuneACCESS and retained in-frame rearrangements with V and J assigned. These tables miss some clones; where compared with another copy, unresolved V genes account for less than half of the shortfall, and the remainder is unexplained. The sample data list roughly 40,000 clones, and 65% to 70% of these were observed just once. Together, the top ten hold approximately 7.7% of the sample. The label giving this sample's time point can be read as: progressive disease on ibrutinib. The specimen comprised PBMCs, sampled at disease progression, from a patient treated with ibrutinib. All receptors come from a human donor with chronic lymphocytic leukemia.

This clone occurred once. The chain carries TRBV5-6 and TRBJ2-7; the match to TRBD1 covers 7 bases. The CDR3 spans 15 residues. V was clipped by 2 bases and J by 3 bases; unmatched bases: 8. CDR1 is SGHDT and CDR2 is YYEEEE in the germline V gene. In DNA, the CDR3 is TGTGCCAGCAGCTTAATCAGGGCAGGGGGCTACGAGCAGTACTTC. It yields the protein CASSLIRAGGYEQYF.

The J gene is TRBJ1-4, the V gene TRBV28; tentative D call: TRBD1 (6 bases). The V gene's germline CDR1 is MDHEN and CDR2 SYDVKM. The CDR3 has 15 amino acids. V lost 3 bases and J lost 7, with 15 bases in between. CDR3: CASSLNLGGLEKLFF. The CDR3 DNA reads as TGTGCCAGCAGTTTGAATCTGGGGGGGCTTGAAAAACTGTTTTTT.

This chain uses TRBV30 with TRBJ1-5; D remains ambiguous. The V gene lost 2 bases and the J gene lost 4 bases, with 9 bases spanning the gap. The germline gives CDR1 GTSNPN, CDR2 SVGIG (reference sequence). The CDR3 runs 13 residues. The CDR3 region has the DNA TGTGCCTGGAGTCGAGAAGGTAATCAGCCCCAGCATTTT. It codes for CAWSREGNQPQHF.

V gene TRBV7-9 combines with J gene TRBJ2-3; TRBD1 is a possible D gene (5 bases). CDR1 and CDR2 (germline): SEHNR, FQNEAQ (reference sequence). The V gene lost 5 bases and the J gene lost 5 bases, with 8 bases spanning the gap. CDR3 size: 12 residues. The chain's CDR3 is CASSPQEDTQYF. In nucleotides, the CDR3 is TGTGCCAGCAGCCCACAGGAAGATACGCAGTATTTT.

V and J are TRBV27 and TRBJ1-2, with D unclear. The germline CDR1 and CDR2 sequences are MNHEY and SMNVEV (reference sequence). The CDR3 is made up of 19 amino acids. V was shortened by 5 bases and J by 1 base, with 26 bases between the two germline ends. This chain's CDR3 is CASSATASPRLTINYGYTF. In DNA form, the CDR3 reads TGTGCCAGCAGTGCTACAGCCTCGCCCCGCCTCACAATTAACTATGGCTACACCTTC.

This chain links TRBV7-2 with TRBJ2-5; D possibly corresponds to TRBD2 (6 bases). This CDR3 spans 15 amino acids. V dropped 7 bases and J dropped 0 bases, with 15 bases sitting between them. The germline CDR1 and CDR2 sequences are SGHTA and FQGNSA. In DNA form, the CDR3 reads TGTGCCAGCATAAGGACTAAGTCTTACCAAGAGACCCAGTACTTC. Translation: CASIRTKSYQETQYF.

The V call is TRBV10-3, the J call TRBJ1-3; a weak D match, TRBD1 (6 bases). Germline V gene sequence: CDR1 ENHRY, CDR2 SYGVKD. The V end was cut by 7 bases, the J end by 0 bases, with 13 bases between. This CDR3 is built from 15 residues. CDR3 in DNA: TGTGCCATCACCCGGGACACCGGCTCTGGAAACACCATATATTTT. It specifies CAITRDTGSGNTIYF.

This chain connects TRBV9 to TRBJ1-4; TRBD1 matches at 10 bases. Per the germline V gene, CDR1 is SGDLS and CDR2 is YYNGEE. V was pared by 0 bases and J by 6 bases, with 5 bases of the junction left unmatched. This CDR3 has 16 amino acids. DNA of the CDR3: TGTGCCAGCAGCGTAGACCCCGGGACAGGGGATGAAAAACTGTTTTTT. Translation gives CASSVDPGTGDEKLFF.